This paragraph reports one T cell receptor beta chain. Its specificity is unknown. These data belong to a study of T cell repertoires in cytomegalovirus infection. Each CDR3 protein gets one entry after TCRdb re-called the reads with MiXCR. The top ten clones hold around a sixth of a sample with 600,000 to 700,000 distinct CDR3 sequences, around a third of them seen once. Germline CDR1 SGHRS, CDR2 YFSETQ. V was clipped by 5 bases and J by 3 bases; unmatched bases: 3. CDR3 size: 13 residues. Here the sequenced sample was cultured PBMCs, taken from culture after CMV antigen stimulation. The receptor was isolated from a human donor in good health (CMV status not recorded). Some clones in this sample may be carry-over from other donors' samples. The chain couples TRBV5-1 to TRBJ1-2; 8 bases match TRBD1. This CDR3 reads CASREDRDYGYTF. The CDR3 DNA sequence: TGCGCCAGCAGAGAGGACAGGGACTATGGCTACACCTTC.